Sequencing of this T cell receptor (beta chain) was carried out in a study of blood T cell repertoires in COVID-19. Background on the study: Donors in the United States, Italy and Spain gave samples during acute or convalescent COVID-19. PBMCs, B-cell-depleted T cells, or T cells provided the cDNA or gDNA that made up the material.

Original processing notes: Amplifying reference gene primers gave estimates of nucleated cell counts. Here immunoSEQ multiplex PCR was the method, and the copy in TCRdb shows in-frame clones only, minus some. That table supplies the V and J calls and clone size; D and trimming were determined from the DNA. Of around 300,000 clones listed, around 86% were seen once; the top ten hold approximately 2.4%. V was trimmed by 3 bases and J by 2 bases, leaving 9 bases between them. This CDR3 has 14 amino acids. Germline CDR1 is MGHDK and CDR2 is SYGVNS. Either two negative PCRs, clearance, or symptom resolution qualified Cohort 3 donors as recovered.

The chain couples TRBV25-1 to TRBJ2-3; D may be TRBD1 (5 bases). This TCR was recovered from a woman under 30 who had recovered from COVID-19. Material: PBMCs or T cells enriched from blood (not recorded which). CDR3 coding DNA: TGTGCCAGCAGTGAGGTGACAGCCACAGATACGCAGTATTTT. Its translation: CASSEVTATDTQYF.